A selection of T cell receptor beta chains follows, all from one sample in a study of blood T cell repertoires in COVID-19. Profiled with immunoSEQ multiplex PCR; TCRdb holds only in-frame clones, not every one. The sample shows fewer than 250,000 clones, less than 90% of them seen only once. The sequencing input was peripheral blood. The receptors shown here come from a woman aged 70-85 years with acute or convalescent COVID-19. Each CDR3 is given with its conserved first and last residue. D genes are given only for firm matches. Rows may omit the clone size; those that give it use once, few, many or a size class.

clone_size: NA; d_call: NA; j_call: TRBJ1-1; v_call: TRBV19; cdr3_nt: TGTGCCAGTAGTATAATGGACTCCACTGAAGCTTTCTTT; cdr3_aa: CASSIMDSTEAFF
clone_size: NA; d_call: TRBD1; j_call: TRBJ1-2; v_call: TRBV5-5; cdr3_nt: TGTGCCAGCAGCTTGGGCGCAGGGGGTATTAACTATGGCTACACCTTC; cdr3_aa: CASSLGAGGINYGYTF
clone_size: once; d_call: NA; j_call: TRBJ1-1; v_call: TRBV6-6; cdr3_nt: TGTGCCAGCAGGCAAAAATCGGGCACTGAAGCTTTCTTT; cdr3_aa: CASRQKSGTEAFF
clone_size: once; d_call: NA; j_call: TRBJ2-1; v_call: TRBV4-1; cdr3_nt: TGCGCCAGCAGCCAAGGCCTAGGTAGTATTGCTGAGCAGTTCTTC; cdr3_aa: CASSQGLGSIAEQFF
clone_size: NA; d_call: NA; j_call: TRBJ1-1; v_call: TRBV5-1; cdr3_nt: TGCGCCAGCAGCTTGACGCCGTCGACAGGGAACACTGAAGCTTTCTTT; cdr3_aa: CASSLTPSTGNTEAFF
clone_size: NA; d_call: NA; j_call: TRBJ1-1; v_call: TRBV5-5; cdr3_nt: TGTGCCAGCAGCTTGGTGACAGTCACTGAAGCTTTCTTT; cdr3_aa: CASSLVTVTEAFF
clone_size: NA; d_call: TRBD2; j_call: TRBJ2-7; v_call: TRBV5-5; cdr3_nt: TGTGCCAGCAGCAGACACTGGGGACTAATGGGCGAGCAGTACTTC; cdr3_aa: CASSRHWGLMGEQYF
clone_size: NA; d_call: NA; j_call: TRBJ2-7; v_call: TRBV2; cdr3_nt: TGTGCCAGCAGGAAGGAGGGCCTTAGCTCCTACGAGCAGTACTTC; cdr3_aa: CASRKEGLSSYEQYF
clone_size: NA; d_call: NA; j_call: TRBJ1-1; v_call: TRBV4-3; cdr3_nt: TGCGCCAGCAGCCAAGACTTCCGGGAGAACACTGAAGCTTTCTTT; cdr3_aa: CASSQDFRENTEAFF
clone_size: NA; d_call: NA; j_call: TRBJ1-1; v_call: TRBV6-5; cdr3_nt: TGTGCCAGCAGTCCGACAGGATTGAACACTGAAGCTTTCTTT; cdr3_aa: CASSPTGLNTEAFF
clone_size: NA; d_call: TRBD1; j_call: TRBJ2-2; v_call: TRBV5-1; cdr3_nt: TGCGCCAGCAGCTTGTTGGGACAGGGAGGATCGAACACCGGGGAGCTGTTTTTT; cdr3_aa: CASSLLGQGGSNTGELFF
clone_size: NA; d_call: NA; j_call: TRBJ1-1; v_call: TRBV4-3; cdr3_nt: TGCGCCAGCCGCGGCGGGTGGGCGAACACTGAAGCTTTCTTT; cdr3_aa: CASRGGWANTEAFF
clone_size: NA; d_call: NA; j_call: TRBJ2-5; v_call: TRBV7-3; cdr3_nt: TGTGCCAGCAGCACCCAGGGCGGGAAGACCCAGTACTTC; cdr3_aa: CASSTQGGKTQYF
clone_size: NA; d_call: NA; j_call: TRBJ1-2; v_call: TRBV12-5; cdr3_nt: TGTGCTAGTGGTCCCTCGCTAGGGAGCCCTTATGGCTACACCTTC; cdr3_aa: CASGPSLGSPYGYTF
clone_size: NA; d_call: NA; j_call: TRBJ2-1; v_call: TRBV3-1/TRBV3-2; cdr3_nt: TGTGCCAGCAGCCATCCGCGGACAAGCTCCTACAATGAGCAGTTCTTC; cdr3_aa: CASSHPRTSSYNEQFF
clone_size: NA; d_call: NA; j_call: TRBJ1-6; v_call: TRBV6-5; cdr3_nt: TGTGCCAGCAGTTACTCGGGCAGGGGAAATTCACCCCTCCACTTT; cdr3_aa: CASSYSGRGNSPLHF
clone_size: NA; d_call: NA; j_call: TRBJ1-1; v_call: TRBV10-3; cdr3_nt: TGTGCCATCAGGACAGAACGGAACACTGAAGCTTTCTTT; cdr3_aa: CAIRTERNTEAFF
clone_size: once; d_call: TRBD2; j_call: TRBJ2-5; v_call: TRBV6-6; cdr3_nt: TGTGCCAGCAGTAGGACTAGCGGGGGGGCTGAGACCCAGTACTTC; cdr3_aa: CASSRTSGGAETQYF
clone_size: NA; d_call: TRBD1; j_call: TRBJ2-7; v_call: TRBV25-1; cdr3_nt: TGTGCCAGCAGTGGAACCGGGACAGGGAGGGACTACGAGCAGTACTTC; cdr3_aa: CASSGTGTGRDYEQYF
clone_size: NA; d_call: NA; j_call: TRBJ1-6; v_call: TRBV19; cdr3_nt: TGTGCCAGTAGAACCCGGGAACATAATTCACCCCTCCACTTT; cdr3_aa: CASRTREHNSPLHF
clone_size: NA; d_call: TRBD2; j_call: TRBJ2-1; v_call: TRBV27; cdr3_nt: TGTGCCAGCAGGGGCGGGAGTTACAATGAGCAGTTCTTC; cdr3_aa: CASRGGSYNEQFF
clone_size: NA; d_call: TRBD1; j_call: TRBJ1-1; v_call: TRBV19; cdr3_nt: TGTGCCAGTGGCGGACAGGGCCTCATGAACACTGAAGCTTTCTTT; cdr3_aa: CASGGQGLMNTEAFF
clone_size: NA; d_call: NA; j_call: TRBJ2-2; v_call: TRBV29-1; cdr3_nt: TGCAGCGGGGGGGACAGTTCCACCGGGGAGCTGTTTTTT; cdr3_aa: CSGGDSSTGELFF
clone_size: NA; d_call: NA; j_call: TRBJ1-2; v_call: TRBV5-5; cdr3_nt: TGTGCCAGCAGACCTACACAGGCTAACTATGGCTACACCTTC; cdr3_aa: CASRPTQANYGYTF
clone_size: NA; d_call: TRBD2; j_call: TRBJ2-7; v_call: TRBV27; cdr3_nt: TGTGCCAGCAGTTCCCTGGCTAGCGGGGGCTCCTACGAGCAGTACTTC; cdr3_aa: CASSSLASGGSYEQYF
clone_size: NA; d_call: NA; j_call: TRBJ1-5; v_call: TRBV7-9; cdr3_nt: TGTGCCAGCAGCTCGGGGGTAGGGGTTAGCAATCAGCCCCAGCATTTT; cdr3_aa: CASSSGVGVSNQPQHF
clone_size: NA; d_call: TRBD1; j_call: TRBJ2-4; v_call: TRBV18; cdr3_nt: TGTGCCAGCTCACCCACAAGACAGGGAAAAAACATTCAGTACTTC; cdr3_aa: CASSPTRQGKNIQYF
clone_size: once; d_call: TRBD1; j_call: TRBJ2-7; v_call: TRBV28; cdr3_nt: TGTGCCAGCAGTAAATTAACAGGGGCCTTAGACTTC; cdr3_aa: CASSKLTGALDF
clone_size: NA; d_call: TRBD2; j_call: TRBJ2-1; v_call: TRBV29-1; cdr3_nt: TGCAGCGTTCGGACTAGCGGGAGAGGTGAGCAGTTCTTC; cdr3_aa: CSVRTSGRGEQFF
clone_size: NA; d_call: NA; j_call: TRBJ2-3; v_call: TRBV4-1; cdr3_nt: TGCGCCAGCAGCCCCGACGGGGTGGATACGCAGTATTTT; cdr3_aa: CASSPDGVDTQYF
clone_size: NA; d_call: NA; j_call: TRBJ2-1; v_call: TRBV3-1/TRBV3-2; cdr3_nt: TGTGCCAGCAGCCAAGATCCCGGAGTGGGTAATGAGCAGTTCTTC; cdr3_aa: CASSQDPGVGNEQFF
clone_size: few; d_call: NA; j_call: TRBJ2-3; v_call: TRBV5-4; cdr3_nt: TGTGCCAGCAGCTTGGGACCCCGGGTCGACACAGATACGCAGTATTTT; cdr3_aa: CASSLGPRVDTDTQYF
clone_size: NA; d_call: NA; j_call: TRBJ2-1; v_call: TRBV28; cdr3_nt: TGTGCCAGCAGCCCCATTTACAATGAGCAGTTCTTC; cdr3_aa: CASSPIYNEQFF
clone_size: once; d_call: TRBD2; j_call: TRBJ2-5; v_call: TRBV5-4; cdr3_nt: TGTGCCAGCAGCTTGGAACTAGCGGGAGGAGAGACCCAGTACTTC; cdr3_aa: CASSLELAGGETQYF
clone_size: NA; d_call: NA; j_call: TRBJ2-1; v_call: TRBV11-2; cdr3_nt: TGTGCCAGCAGCTTAGCCTTTTCCGGGAGCAATGAGCAGTTCTTC; cdr3_aa: CASSLAFSGSNEQFF
clone_size: NA; d_call: NA; j_call: TRBJ2-7; v_call: TRBV19; cdr3_nt: TGTGCCAGTAGTACTTCCCCAGGGGCCCACGAGCAGTACTTC; cdr3_aa: CASSTSPGAHEQYF
clone_size: few; d_call: NA; j_call: TRBJ1-4; v_call: TRBV19; cdr3_nt: TGTGCCAGTAGTATAGATGGGCCAGCCGTATCGAATGAAAAACTGTTTTTT; cdr3_aa: CASSIDGPAVSNEKLFF
clone_size: NA; d_call: NA; j_call: TRBJ2-2; v_call: TRBV10-3; cdr3_nt: TGTGCCATCAGTGAGGGAGGGCGGCAAAACACCGGGGAGCTGTTTTTT; cdr3_aa: CAISEGGRQNTGELFF
clone_size: many; d_call: NA; j_call: TRBJ2-1; v_call: TRBV29-1; cdr3_nt: TGCAGCGTTGGGGAAGACAGCTACAATGAGCAGTTCTTC; cdr3_aa: CSVGEDSYNEQFF
clone_size: NA; d_call: TRBD1; j_call: TRBJ1-4; v_call: TRBV19; cdr3_nt: TGTGCCAGTAGTATAATCGGCGGACAGGGTAATGAAAAACTGTTTTTT; cdr3_aa: CASSIIGGQGNEKLFF
clone_size: NA; d_call: NA; j_call: TRBJ2-1; v_call: TRBV27; cdr3_nt: TGTGCCAGCAGTACCCCCCGGGGGATATCGCTCCCTAATGAGCAGTTCTTC; cdr3_aa: CASSTPRGISLPNEQFF
clone_size: NA; d_call: NA; j_call: TRBJ2-2; v_call: TRBV6-6; cdr3_nt: TGTGCCAGCAGTACAGCCGGGGAGCTGTTTTTT; cdr3_aa: CASSTAGELFF
clone_size: NA; d_call: NA; j_call: TRBJ2-3; v_call: TRBV19; cdr3_nt: TGTGCCAGTCGCGGGACAGGCACAGATACGCAGTATTTT; cdr3_aa: CASRGTGTDTQYF
clone_size: NA; d_call: NA; j_call: TRBJ2-6; v_call: TRBV18; cdr3_nt: TGTGCCAGCTCACCACCTGGCGGCAGCTCTGGGGCCAACGTCCTGACTTTC; cdr3_aa: CASSPPGGSSGANVLTF
clone_size: NA; d_call: NA; j_call: TRBJ2-5; v_call: TRBV7-2; cdr3_nt: TGTGCCAGCAGCTTTGCATCAGGGGCGGAGACCCAGTACTTC; cdr3_aa: CASSFASGAETQYF
clone_size: NA; d_call: NA; j_call: TRBJ2-4; v_call: TRBV28; cdr3_nt: TGTGCCAGCAGCTCGGTACCCCCCAAAAACATTCAGTACTTC; cdr3_aa: CASSSVPPKNIQYF
clone_size: NA; d_call: NA; j_call: TRBJ1-2; v_call: TRBV6-6; cdr3_nt: TGTGCCAGCAGTTACGGGACAAAAGACTATGGCTACACCTTC; cdr3_aa: CASSYGTKDYGYTF
clone_size: NA; d_call: TRBD1; j_call: TRBJ2-1; v_call: TRBV11-3; cdr3_nt: TGTGCCAGCAGCCAATACTGGGGACAGGGGAACAATGAGCAGTTCTTC; cdr3_aa: CASSQYWGQGNNEQFF
clone_size: NA; d_call: NA; j_call: TRBJ2-7; v_call: TRBV5-1; cdr3_nt: TGCGCCAGCAGCTTATCCGGGACAAACTACGAGCAGTACTTC; cdr3_aa: CASSLSGTNYEQYF
clone_size: NA; d_call: TRBD1; j_call: TRBJ1-2; v_call: TRBV4-2; cdr3_nt: TGTGCCAGCAGCCAAGATGACAGGGGCTGGGGCTACACCTTC; cdr3_aa: CASSQDDRGWGYTF
clone_size: NA; d_call: NA; j_call: TRBJ1-4; v_call: TRBV2; cdr3_nt: TGTGCCAGCAGTCCTGATGAAAAACTGTTTTTT; cdr3_aa: CASSPDEKLFF
clone_size: NA; d_call: NA; j_call: TRBJ2-5; v_call: TRBV7-6; cdr3_nt: TGTGCCAGCAGCTTACACCATCGGGAGACCCAGTACTTC; cdr3_aa: CASSLHHRETQYF
clone_size: once; d_call: TRBD2; j_call: TRBJ2-5; v_call: TRBV3-1/TRBV3-2; cdr3_nt: TGTGCCAGCAGCCAAGTTGAACTAGCGGGCTTAGAGACCCAGTACTTC; cdr3_aa: CASSQVELAGLETQYF
clone_size: NA; d_call: TRBD2; j_call: TRBJ2-5; v_call: TRBV7-9; cdr3_nt: TGTGCCAGCAGTCTTCAGACTAGCGGGAGGGCCGGGGAGACCCAGTACTTC; cdr3_aa: CASSLQTSGRAGETQYF
clone_size: NA; d_call: NA; j_call: TRBJ1-1; v_call: TRBV21-1; cdr3_nt: TGTGCCAGCAGCAACCGGGACAGGGGGGGGAACACTGAAGCTTTCTTT; cdr3_aa: CASSNRDRGGNTEAFF